This T cell receptor (beta chain) emerged from a study of blood T cells in healthy people across ages. General study findings and limits: Among T cells, TCR beta diversity per million cells dropped roughly linearly as age rose. Calculation of diversity from one million T cells yielded estimates considered to be underestimates.

A note on this clonotype: Its matching antigen is unknown.

Then a second PCR, running roughly 6 to 12 cycles, was carried out with a sample-barcoded 5' primer and a J-beta primer mix. TCRdb recomputed calls from the 5' RACE reads with MiXCR, one row per CDR3 protein. The repertoire consists of over a million distinct CDR3 sequences, with around two fifths occurring once and the leading ten covering roughly 7.7%. Germline V lookup: CDR1 SNHLY, CDR2 FYNNEI. This CDR3 region has 14 residues. V lost 6 bases and J lost 1, with 9 bases in between. There were healthy Caucasian individuals from Russia, aged roughly 6 to 95, serving as donors. Sequencing was performed on blood. This chain joins TRBV2 and TRBJ2-2, with D tentatively TRBD2 (5 bases). The receptor's source is a young woman in good health. The CDR3 DNA reads as TGTGCCAGCAGCGGGAACCTGAACACCGGGGAGCTGTTTTTT. Amino acids: CASSGNLNTGELFF.